Sequencing of this TCR beta chain was carried out in a study of beta chain features in type 1 diabetes. The CDR3 has 14 amino acids. The ends lost 4 bases at V and 6 bases at J; junction bases unmatched: 5. Germline loops: CDR1 SGHNT, CDR2 YYREEE (reference sequence). The isolated RNA, all of it, was reverse transcribed, so expressed TCRB transcripts were what got sequenced. This table comes from immunoSEQ multiplex PCR, and its TCRdb copy is limited to in-frame clones, with some not included. The table has about 220,000 clones, about 11% seen once; the top ten hold 1% to 1.5%. Sequencing input: central memory CD4+ T cells from blood. The chain employs TRBV5-4 and TRBJ1-4, with 8 bases that match TRBD1. The TCR was taken from a man younger than 35 in good health. The DNA of the CDR3 is TGTGCCAGCAGCCCGGACAGGGTGGATGAAAAACTGTTTTTT. Protein: CASSPDRVDEKLFF.